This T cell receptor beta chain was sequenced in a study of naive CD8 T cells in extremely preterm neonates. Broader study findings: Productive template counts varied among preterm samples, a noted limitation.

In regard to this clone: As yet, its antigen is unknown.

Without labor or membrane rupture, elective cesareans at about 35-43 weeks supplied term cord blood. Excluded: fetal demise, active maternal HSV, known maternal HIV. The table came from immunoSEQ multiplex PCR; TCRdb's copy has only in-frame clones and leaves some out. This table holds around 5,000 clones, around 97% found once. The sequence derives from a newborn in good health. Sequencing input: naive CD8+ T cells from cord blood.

CDR3 nucleotides: TGCGCCAGCAGCCCTAGCGGCTCCTACAATGAGCAGTTCTTC. It codes for CASSPSGSYNEQFF. The chain employs TRBV4-3 and TRBJ2-1, with TRBD2 matching over 7 bases. The CDR3 covers 14 residues. The junction had 0 bases not matched to a gene; V was cut back by 4 bases and J by 0 bases. The germline CDR1 and CDR2 sequences are LGHNA and YSLEER.